This T cell receptor (beta chain) came from a study of response to subunit inactivated influenza vaccine. Study-level results: The authors suggested that few new T cells are recruited per seasonal influenza vaccination.

This clonotype has ten or more counts. Its antigen is currently unknown. Each CDR3 protein gets one entry after TCRdb re-called the RT-PCR reads with MiXCR. The sample records fewer than 650,000 distinct CDR3 sequences, approximately 13% being singletons. The source is a man aged 45 to 65 who received an inactivated influenza vaccine. The source material was PBMCs from blood, sampled 45 days after vaccination.

The CDR3 region has the DNA TGTGCCAGCAGCTTAGCCACGGGCTCCTACGAGCAGTACTTC. This encodes CASSLATGSYEQYF. The gene calls are TRBV11-2 and TRBJ2-7; no clear D gene. Germline V lookup: CDR1 SGHAT, CDR2 FQNNGV. The CDR3 has 14 amino acids. The V gene lost 1 base and the J gene lost 0 bases, with 7 bases spanning the gap.